The entry below gives a single TCR beta chain sequence along with its context. Its antigen is still unknown. It has no much larger one-base neighbor in the sample; base qualities were not kept. This sample is drawn from a study of Graves' ophthalmopathy and Graves' hyperthyroidism (dated by TCRdb to between 2018 and 2020). With respect to the entire study: Hyperthyroidism was considered stable if no progression to ophthalmopathy occurred within 18 months of follow-up. Following sample collection, hyperthyroidism patients were given methimazole at a starting dose of 30 mg daily, and ophthalmopathy patients were given high-dose intravenous methylprednisolone. The study used TCR beta repertoire signatures to distinguish Graves' ophthalmopathy from Graves' hyperthyroidism and to predict progression to ophthalmopathy. In total, some 130 blood samples were TCR-sequenced: fewer than 50 ophthalmopathy, some 72 hyperthyroidism and about 17 hyperthyroidism-to-ophthalmopathy patients. A discovery set of 100 patients (under 45 ophthalmopathy, 57 stable hyperthyroidism) was enrolled to explore V-J signatures distinguishing ophthalmopathy from hyperthyroidism. An independent validation cohort was composed of some 19 hyperthyroidism patients and about 16 patients who later progressed from hyperthyroidism to ophthalmopathy. In about six hyperthyroidism patients, the T-cell repertoire of thyroid tissue was compared with the T-cell repertoire of blood.

TCR beta CDR3 regions were amplified from RNA transcripts for repertoire sequencing. A first-round RT-PCR used HTBI primers with the Qiagen OneStep RT-PCR kit, followed by a second-round multiplex PCR, size selection and purification. Libraries were sequenced paired-end with 100 bp reads on an Illumina HiSeq2000. As for the original processing: Reads were processed with SOAPnuke, discarding reads with adapters, uncalled bases, mean Phred below 15, or no exact constant-primer or identifier match. COPE v1.2.5 was used to merge the high-quality paired reads. Clonotypes were defined as unique nucleotide sequences and were aligned to IMGT TRB V, D and J references using MiTCR v1.1. The analysis was limited to V-J combinations with a frequency above 0.0001, which together covered over 99% of the repertoires. For each V-J combination, a TCR clonal expansion and chaos score was defined as the ratio of F50 clonal expansion to chaos observed in the TCRdist matrix. Welch's t-statistics and random forest were used to reduce features to 10 to 15 V-J combinations, which were fed into a naive Bayes classifier. Thyroid-blood repertoire similarity was quantified with the Morisita-Horn index. TCRdb ran its own pipeline on the public reads, namely fastp trimming at Q25 and MiXCR clone calling, and kept in-frame beta chains. Identical CDR3 proteins give one entry, which carries the most common genes and DNA. The authors' filters were not applied to this entry. This sample comprises 500,000 to 600,000 distinct CDR3 sequences, about 35% of them detected only once. Approximately 4.1% of the sample comes from the top ten.

The CDR3, cysteine through phenylalanine, is 16 amino acids long. Only the CDR3 DNA is retained, 48 bases long and in frame from the first base. The junction shows trimming of 4 bases on V and 7 bases on J, and the gene matches do not reach 10 bases of it. The germline V gene sets CDR1 to KGHDR and CDR2 to SFDVKD. Hyperthyroidism patients were newly diagnosed, were aged 18 to 65 years, and had a disease duration under 2 months. Patients with other autoimmune diseases, uncontrolled infections, pregnancy or lactation were excluded from the study. Diagnosis relied on clinical symptoms, serum thyroxine, TRAb, thyroid ultrasound and orbital computed tomography. Trizol reagent was used to extract the total RNA, and its quality was then checked on an Agilent 2100 Bioanalyzer. Points the paper makes about the study in general: In cross-validation, the 13-signature model distinguished ophthalmopathy from stable hyperthyroidism with 87.88% sensitivity and 81% to 82% specificity, while in the test set the corresponding values were roughly 80% and 75%. Most expanded thyroid clonotypes with frequency above 0.001 were also detected in blood, suggesting blood repertoires may reflect the thyroid immune response. Sample size was not predetermined statistically, and investigators were not blinded to group allocation. In validation, the model predicted ophthalmopathy progression with 70.59% sensitivity and approximately 72% specificity; roughly 12 predicted patients were CT-confirmed with GO in a median of approximately 6.5 months.

The sequence came from an adult man with Graves' hyperthyroidism. Rearrangement joined TRBV24-1 to TRBJ2-7; TRBD2 agrees with 12 junctional bases. The sample consisted of peripheral blood or thyroid tissue (not recorded which). The CDR3 has the sequence CATSDSTSGRYNEQYF. At the DNA level, the sequence is TGTGCCACCAGTGACTCGACTAGCGGGAGATACAATGAGCAGTACTTC.